These T cell receptor beta chains were read from a single sample in a study of graft-versus-host responses after intestinal transplantation. Produced via immunoSEQ multiplex PCR; TCRdb's table is partial and in-frame only. The data show thousands of clones, with around 30% seen just once and around 3.9% held by the top ten. This specimen was alloreactive CD4+ T cells from a mixed lymphocyte reaction culture, taken before transplantation. These receptors all come from a human patient who was an organ donor for intestinal transplantation. Both conserved end residues are part of each CDR3. The order of the fields is clone size, V gene, J gene, D gene, CDR3 protein, CDR3 DNA. A D gene is named only where the DNA matches it firmly. Size tells how often a clone was seen (once, few, many) or the class of an expanded clone, and some rows leave it out.

>few|TRBV7-2|TRBJ1-1|TRBD1
CASSQDRGTEAFF
TGTGCCAGCAGCCAGGACAGGGGCACTGAAGCTTTCTTT
>.|TRBV6-1|TRBJ1-1|.
CASTEVGGRTEAFF
TGTGCCAGCACTGAAGTGGGGGGAAGGACTGAAGCTTTCTTT
>.|TRBV23-1|TRBJ2-6|.
CASSGTNTQQSRANVLTF
TGCGCCAGCAGTGGCACAAATACGCAACAAAGTCGGGCCAACGTCCTGACTTTC
>.|TRBV2|TRBJ1-6|.
CASSVGALSYNSPLHF
TGTGCCAGCAGTGTAGGGGCCCTCTCCTATAATTCACCCCTCCACTTT
>few|TRBV6-5|TRBJ2-2|.
CASSLRGTGELFF
TGTGCCAGCAGCCTCAGGGGAACCGGGGAGCTGTTTTTT
>medium-sized|TRBV9|TRBJ2-1|.
CASSTSSYEQFF
TGTGCCAGCAGCACCAGTTCGTATGAGCAGTTCTTC
>.|TRBV6-6|TRBJ1-2|.
CASSYPGGGYYGYTF
TGTGCCAGCAGTTACCCCGGCGGGGGGTACTATGGCTACACCTTC
>few|TRBV5-5|TRBJ2-1|.
CASSLGTGASSYNEQFF
TGTGCCAGCAGCTTGGGGACGGGAGCAAGCTCCTACAATGAGCAGTTCTTC
>.|TRBV6-6|TRBJ2-7|TRBD1
CASSHRDRVGEQYF
TGTGCCAGCAGTCACCGGGACAGGGTGGGCGAGCAGTACTTC
>.|TRBV9|TRBJ2-3|TRBD1
CASSVAPGGVGTDTQYF
TGTGCCAGCAGCGTAGCTCCAGGGGGCGTCGGCACAGATACGCAGTATTTT
>few|TRBV28|TRBJ2-2|.
CASRRRDSPLGELFF
TGTGCCAGCAGGAGGAGGGATTCCCCCCTCGGGGAGCTGTTTTTT
>.|TRBV5-1|TRBJ2-7|TRBD1
CASSLGAGTGTYEQYF
TGCGCCAGCAGCTTGGGAGCCGGGACAGGGACCTACGAGCAGTACTTC
>medium-sized|TRBV6-1|TRBJ2-7|TRBD1
CASNGQGYSYEQYF
TGTGCCAGCAACGGACAGGGCTACTCCTACGAGCAGTACTTC
>few|TRBV15|TRBJ2-2|.
CATSGQNTGELFF
TGTGCCACCAGCGGACAGAACACCGGGGAGCTGTTTTTT
>medium-sized|TRBV7-8|TRBJ1-5|.
CASSVWGVNQPQHF
TGTGCCAGCAGCGTCTGGGGGGTCAATCAGCCCCAGCATTTT
>few|TRBV11-2|TRBJ1-2|TRBD1
CASSPYLGQGISGYTF
TGTGCCAGCAGCCCCTACCTTGGACAGGGGATTTCTGGCTACACCTTC
>few|TRBV7-2|TRBJ1-2|TRBD1
CASSLSTGVYTF
TGTGCCAGCAGCTTATCTACAGGGGTCTACACCTTC
>once|TRBV27|TRBJ2-2|.
CASSFKGRTANTGELFF
TGTGCCAGCAGTTTTAAGGGCCGGACAGCGAACACCGGGGAGCTGTTTTTT
>.|TRBV15|TRBJ1-2|.
CATSRDRGGANYGYTF
TGTGCCACCAGCAGAGATCGGGGGGGGGCTAACTATGGCTACACCTTC
>.|TRBV15|TRBJ2-6|.
CATSAGLSGANVLTF
TGTGCCACCAGCGCAGGGCTCTCTGGGGCCAACGTCCTGACTTTC
>once|TRBV11-2|TRBJ1-1|.
CASSFVGGDTEAFF
TGTGCCAGCAGCTTCGTGGGGGGGGACACTGAAGCTTTCTTT
>.|TRBV7-8|TRBJ2-7|TRBD1
CASSSWDRGAYEQYF
TGTGCCAGCAGCTCCTGGGACAGGGGGGCCTACGAGCAGTACTTC
>few|TRBV4-3|TRBJ1-1|.
CASSQVARLGTEAFF
TGCGCCAGCAGCCAGGTGGCCCGGCTAGGCACTGAAGCTTTCTTT
>.|TRBV9|TRBJ1-6|.
CASSLRGKQPLHF
TGTGCCAGCAGCCTCCGAGGGAAACAACCCCTCCACTTT
>.|TRBV7-9|TRBJ2-1|TRBD2
CASSTITWTSKGRNEQFF
TGTGCCAGCAGCACCATTACCTGGACTAGTAAGGGGAGGAATGAGCAGTTCTTC
>.|TRBV15|TRBJ2-3|TRBD1
CATSRATGRTDTQYF
TGTGCCACCAGCAGAGCGACAGGGCGTACAGATACGCAGTATTTT
>.|TRBV6-4|TRBJ1-2|TRBD1
CASKPRDRETYGYTF
TGTGCCAGCAAGCCCCGGGACAGGGAAACTTATGGCTACACCTTC
>.|TRBV19|TRBJ2-3|TRBD2
CASSPGTNTQYF
TGTGCCAGTAGCCCCGGGACTAATACGCAGTATTTT
>few|TRBV5-1|TRBJ1-6|.
CASSLNPAGEGSPLHF
TGCGCCAGCAGCTTAAACCCGGCAGGGGAAGGCTCACCCCTCCACTTT
>few|TRBV29-1|TRBJ1-2|TRBD1
CSVVEGARGYTF
TGCAGCGTTGTGGAGGGGGCGCGTGGCTACACCTTC
>.|TRBV27|TRBJ1-5|.
CASSLIGAGHQPQHF
TGTGCCAGCAGTTTAATAGGGGCAGGGCATCAGCCCCAGCATTTT
>few|TRBV9|TRBJ2-3|.
CASSVSPVGGDTQYF
TGTGCCAGCAGCGTTTCCCCGGTCGGCGGCGATACGCAGTATTTT
>.|TRBV5-1|TRBJ2-1|.
CASGLELRTGGRAGEEQFF
TGCGCCAGCGGCTTGGAACTTAGGACCGGAGGGCGGGCAGGTGAGGAGCAGTTCTTC
>medium-sized|TRBV6-5|TRBJ1-2|TRBD1
CASSSPGQRSYTF
TGTGCCAGCAGTTCTCCGGGACAGCGAAGCTACACCTTC
>once|TRBV2|TRBJ2-5|.
CASTKPGTQYF
TGTGCCAGCACGAAGCCAGGGACCCAGTACTTC
>few|TRBV12-5|TRBJ1-1|.
CASGTDTEAFF
TGTGCTAGTGGTACGGACACTGAAGCTTTCTTT
>.|TRBV18|TRBJ2-1|TRBD1
CASSPPPGQGGSYNEQFF
TGTGCCAGCTCACCACCCCCGGGACAGGGGGGGTCCTACAATGAGCAGTTCTTC
>.|TRBV29-1|TRBJ2-1|TRBD1
CSASRDRGRSEQFF
TGCAGCGCCTCCCGGGACAGGGGACGTAGTGAGCAGTTCTTC
>few|TRBV4-3|TRBJ2-7|TRBD1
CASSQPEGARDEQYF
TGCGCCAGCAGCCAACCCGAGGGGGCAAGGGACGAGCAGTACTTC
>.|TRBV7-9|TRBJ1-3|TRBD1
CASSLTGVGNTIYF
TGTGCCAGCAGCTTGACAGGGGTTGGAAACACCATATATTTT
>.|TRBV10-3|TRBJ2-7|TRBD2
CAISGTSGGSYEQYF
TGTGCCATCAGTGGAACTAGCGGGGGATCCTACGAGCAGTACTTC
>.|TRBV5-6|TRBJ1-2|TRBD1
CASSPGQDYGYTF
TGTGCCAGCAGCCCCGGACAGGACTATGGCTACACCTTC
>.|TRBV6-1|TRBJ2-7|.
CASSLQGNEQYF
TGTGCCAGCAGCTTACAGGGAAACGAGCAGTACTTC
>medium-sized|TRBV5-3|TRBJ2-1|TRBD2
CARRSSGPPYNEQFF
TGTGCCAGAAGGTCTAGCGGGCCCCCCTACAATGAGCAGTTCTTC
>.|TRBV6-6|TRBJ2-7|.
CATRYGSSEQYF
TGTGCCACACGCTACGGGAGTAGCGAGCAGTACTTC
>large|TRBV5-1|TRBJ1-2|.
CASSGDRWGYTF
TGCGCCAGCAGCGGAGACAGGTGGGGCTACACCTTC